This T cell receptor beta chain was recorded in a study of T cell repertoires in cytomegalovirus infection (dated by TCRdb to the late 2010s). Regarding the complete study: Donor HLA type was relevant to the analysis, because carriage of CMV infection together with the matching HLA type was indicated by public TCR beta signatures. Summary of the overall study and its limitations: In both this cohort and an independent roughly 400-donor cohort, the cumulative frequency of public TCR beta family members distinguished carriers of CMV infection plus the relevant HLA type. In the ex vivo response, HLA-C-restricted CMV-specific TCR beta clonotypes were dominant, and in two of eight donors the single most frequent clonotype came from this HLA-C-restricted group.

This clonotype was seen only once. The specificity of this receptor is unknown. No quality values exist for individual bases; no much larger clone is one base distant. One read alone provides weak support. Including cysteine and phenylalanine, the CDR3 has 13 amino acids. The entry retains the CDR3 DNA only, 39 bases that are in frame from base 1. Germline trimming amounts to 7 bases on V and 8 bases on J, with 6 as the count of junction bases outside the gene matches. The CDR1 and CDR2 encoded by the germline V gene are MDHEN and SYDVKM. The instrument given in TCRdb is Illumina HiSeq 1500. TCRdb's own reprocessing of the public reads used fastp at Q25 and MiXCR and kept productive beta chains. Merged by CDR3 protein, the rows form single entries marked with the most common genes and DNA. The sample table contains 250,000 to 300,000 distinct CDR3 sequences; only one count was recorded for roughly 26% of them. The ten largest clones represent approximately 15% of the sample.

Sequencing input: PBMCs. The V gene is TRBV28 and the J gene is TRBJ2-1; 9 middle bases align to TRBD2. The TCR was taken from a human donor in good health (CMV status not recorded). Some clones in this sample may be carry-over from other donors' samples. The CDR3 in this case is CASTNLAGYEQFF. The base sequence is TGTGCCAGCACCAACCTAGCGGGGTATGAGCAGTTCTTC.